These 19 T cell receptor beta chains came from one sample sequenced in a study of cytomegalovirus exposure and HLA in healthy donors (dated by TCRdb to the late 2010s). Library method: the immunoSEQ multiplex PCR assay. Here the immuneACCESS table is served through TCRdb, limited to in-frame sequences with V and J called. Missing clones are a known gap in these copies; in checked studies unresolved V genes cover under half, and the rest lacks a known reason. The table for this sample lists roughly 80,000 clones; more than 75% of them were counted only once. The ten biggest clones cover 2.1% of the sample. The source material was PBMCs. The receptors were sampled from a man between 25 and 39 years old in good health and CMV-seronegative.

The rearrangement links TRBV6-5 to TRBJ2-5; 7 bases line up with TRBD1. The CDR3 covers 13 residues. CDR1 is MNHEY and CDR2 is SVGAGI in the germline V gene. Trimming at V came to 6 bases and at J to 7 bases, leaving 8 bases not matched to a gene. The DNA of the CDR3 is TGTGCCAGCAGACTTCGACAGGGTGGGACCCAGTACTTC. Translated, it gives CASRLRQGGTQYF.

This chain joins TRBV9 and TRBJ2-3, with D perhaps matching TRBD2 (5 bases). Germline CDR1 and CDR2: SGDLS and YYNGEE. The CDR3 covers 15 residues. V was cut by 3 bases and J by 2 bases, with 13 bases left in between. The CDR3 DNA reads TGTGCCAGCAGCGCAAATGCGGGCCCCACAGATACGCAGTATTTT. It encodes CASSANAGPTDTQYF.

CDR3 DNA: TGTGCCAGCAGCTTAGGTGGGAGGGTAGAGACCCAGTACTTC. It specifies CASSLGGRVETQYF. V and J are TRBV13 and TRBJ2-5, with 7 bases identical to TRBD2. The V gene's germline CDR1 is PRHDT and CDR2 FYEKMQ (reference sequence). The junction had 2 bases not matched to a gene; V was cut back by 0 bases and J by 4 bases. CDR3 length equals 14 residues.

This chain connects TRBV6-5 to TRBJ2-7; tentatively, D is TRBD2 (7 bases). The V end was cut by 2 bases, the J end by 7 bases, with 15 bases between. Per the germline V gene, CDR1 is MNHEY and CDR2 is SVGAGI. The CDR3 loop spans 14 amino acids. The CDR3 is CASSYDGGGVEQYF. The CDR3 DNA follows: TGTGCCAGCAGTTACGATGGGGGGGGCGTGGAGCAGTACTTC.

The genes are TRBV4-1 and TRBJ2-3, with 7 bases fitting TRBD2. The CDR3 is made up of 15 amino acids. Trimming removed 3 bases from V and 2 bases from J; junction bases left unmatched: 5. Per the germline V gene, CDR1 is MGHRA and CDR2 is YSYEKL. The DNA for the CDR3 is TGCGCCAGCAGCCATGGGGCGGGGGTCACAGATACGCAGTATTTT. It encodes CASSHGAGVTDTQYF.

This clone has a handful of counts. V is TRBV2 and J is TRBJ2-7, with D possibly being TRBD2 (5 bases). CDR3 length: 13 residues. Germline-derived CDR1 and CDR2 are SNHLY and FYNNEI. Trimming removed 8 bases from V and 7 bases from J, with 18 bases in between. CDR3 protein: CASGRPSPREQYF. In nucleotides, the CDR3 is TGTGCCAGCGGGAGACCGTCCCCTAGGGAGCAGTACTTC.

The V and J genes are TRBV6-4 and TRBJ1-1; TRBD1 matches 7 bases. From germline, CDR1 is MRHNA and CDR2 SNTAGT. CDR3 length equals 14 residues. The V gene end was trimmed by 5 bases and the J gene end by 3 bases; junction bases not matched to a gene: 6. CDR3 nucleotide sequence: TGTGCCAGCAGTTCAGACAGGGATGACACTGAAGCTTTCTTT. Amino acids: CASSSDRDDTEAFF.

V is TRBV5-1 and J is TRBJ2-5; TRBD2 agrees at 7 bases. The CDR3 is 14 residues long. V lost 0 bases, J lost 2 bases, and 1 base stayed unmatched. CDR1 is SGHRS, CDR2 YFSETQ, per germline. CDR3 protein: CASSLAGGQETQYF. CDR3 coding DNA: TGCGCCAGCAGCTTGGCGGGGGGACAAGAGACCCAGTACTTC.

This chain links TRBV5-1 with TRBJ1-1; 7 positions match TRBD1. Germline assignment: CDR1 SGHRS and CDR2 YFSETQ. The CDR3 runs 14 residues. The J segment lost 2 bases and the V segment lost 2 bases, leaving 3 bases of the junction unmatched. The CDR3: CASSFDRDNTEAFF. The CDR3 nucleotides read TGCGCCAGCAGCTTCGACAGGGACAACACTGAAGCTTTCTTT.

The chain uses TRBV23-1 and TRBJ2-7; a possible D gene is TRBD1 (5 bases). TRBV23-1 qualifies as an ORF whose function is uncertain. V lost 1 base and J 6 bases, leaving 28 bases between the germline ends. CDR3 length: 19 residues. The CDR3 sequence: CASSQYGARDADLWAEQYF. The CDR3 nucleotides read TGCGCCAGCAGTCAATACGGCGCCAGGGATGCGGATTTATGGGCCGAGCAGTACTTC.

CDR3 DNA sequence: TGTGCCAGCAGTTTCTTATCCGGGGACGAGCAGTACTTC. This sequence encodes CASSFLSGDEQYF. The chain employs TRBV28 and TRBJ2-7; a weak D match, TRBD2 (5 bases). V lost 3 bases, J lost 5 bases, and 11 bases lay in between. This CDR3 region has 13 residues. The V gene's germline CDR1 is MDHEN and CDR2 SYDVKM.

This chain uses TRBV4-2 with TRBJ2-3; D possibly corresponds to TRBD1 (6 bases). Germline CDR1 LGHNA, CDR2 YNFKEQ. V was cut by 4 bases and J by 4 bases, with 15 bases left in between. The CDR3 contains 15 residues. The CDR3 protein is CASSLGGQISDTQYF. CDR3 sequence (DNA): TGTGCCAGCAGCCTCGGAGGACAGATTTCAGATACGCAGTATTTT.

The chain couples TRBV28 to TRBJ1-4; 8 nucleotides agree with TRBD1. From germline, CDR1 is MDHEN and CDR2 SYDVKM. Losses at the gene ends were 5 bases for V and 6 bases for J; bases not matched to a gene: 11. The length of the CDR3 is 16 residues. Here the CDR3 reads CASSLPTGAGDEKLFF. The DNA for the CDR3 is TGTGCCAGCAGTCTCCCGACAGGGGCTGGTGATGAAAAACTGTTTTTT.

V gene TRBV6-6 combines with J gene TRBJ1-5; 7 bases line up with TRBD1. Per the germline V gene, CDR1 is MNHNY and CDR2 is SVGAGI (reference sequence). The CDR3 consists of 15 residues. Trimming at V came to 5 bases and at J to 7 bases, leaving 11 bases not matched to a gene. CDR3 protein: CASSQVTGRGQPQHF. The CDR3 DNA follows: TGTGCCAGCAGTCAGGTGACAGGGCGAGGGCAGCCCCAGCATTTT.

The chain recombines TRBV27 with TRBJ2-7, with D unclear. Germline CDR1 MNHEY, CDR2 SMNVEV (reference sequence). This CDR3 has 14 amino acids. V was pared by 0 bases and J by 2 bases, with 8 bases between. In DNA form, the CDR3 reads TGTGCCAGCAGTTTATCGTTCGGTCCCTACGAGCAGTACTTC. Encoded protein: CASSLSFGPYEQYF.

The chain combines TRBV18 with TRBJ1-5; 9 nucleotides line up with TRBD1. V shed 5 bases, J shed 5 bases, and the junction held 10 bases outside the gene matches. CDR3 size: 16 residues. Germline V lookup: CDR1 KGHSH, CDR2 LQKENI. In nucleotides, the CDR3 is TGTGCCAGCTCAGCCGGGACAGGGAATCGGGATCAGCCCCAGCATTTT. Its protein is CASSAGTGNRDQPQHF.

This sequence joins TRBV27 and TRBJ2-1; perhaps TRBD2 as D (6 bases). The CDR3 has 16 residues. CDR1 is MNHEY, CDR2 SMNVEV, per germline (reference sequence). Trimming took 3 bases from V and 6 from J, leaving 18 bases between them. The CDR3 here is CASSFSFGGARNEQFF. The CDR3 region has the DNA TGTGCCAGCAGTTTTTCCTTCGGCGGGGCACGCAATGAGCAGTTCTTC.

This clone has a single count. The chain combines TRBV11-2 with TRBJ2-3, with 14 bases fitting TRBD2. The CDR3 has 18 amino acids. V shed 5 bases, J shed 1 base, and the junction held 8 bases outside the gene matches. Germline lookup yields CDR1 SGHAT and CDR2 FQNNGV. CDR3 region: CASSLGLAGGMGTDTQYF. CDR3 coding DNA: TGTGCCAGCAGCCTTGGACTAGCGGGGGGAATGGGCACAGATACGCAGTATTTT.

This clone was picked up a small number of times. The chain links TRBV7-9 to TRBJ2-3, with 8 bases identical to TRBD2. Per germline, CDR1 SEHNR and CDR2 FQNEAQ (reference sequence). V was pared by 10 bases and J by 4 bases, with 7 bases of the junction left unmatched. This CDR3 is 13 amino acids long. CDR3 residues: CATGGGDADTQYF. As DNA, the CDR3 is TGTGCCACCGGGGGGGGCGACGCAGATACGCAGTATTTT.